A single sample gave rise to the 15 T cell receptor beta chains below, sequenced in a study of graft-versus-host responses after intestinal transplantation. Co-plated with some 200,000 CFSE-labeled responder cells were some 200,000 irradiated, violet-dye-labeled stimulator cells. Measured with immunoSEQ multiplex PCR; TCRdb has only the in-frame clones, and not every one. The table records roughly 20,000 clones, about 41% of them present only once. The specimen was alloreactive CD8+ T cells from a mixed lymphocyte reaction culture, collected before transplantation. Specified subset: CFSE-low proliferating T cells sorted from roughly six-day pre-transplant mixed lymphocyte reaction (GvH or HvG direction). These receptors came from a human patient who was an organ donor for intestinal transplantation.

V gene TRBV4-1 combines with J gene TRBJ2-7; D is ambiguous. Looked up from germline, CDR1 is MGHRA and CDR2 is YSYEKL. Trimming removed 4 bases at V and 1 base at J, with 11 bases between. The CDR3 is made up of 14 amino acids. In nucleotides, the CDR3 is TGCGCCAGCAGCCGGGCGAGATGGTCCTACGAGCAGTACTTC. Translated, it gives CASSRARWSYEQYF.

The chain joins TRBV6-1 to TRBJ2-5; 12 positions match TRBD2. The CDR3 is made up of 22 amino acids. Germline trimming cut 2 bases from V and 3 bases from J; bases unmatched to any gene: 22. From germline, CDR1 is MNHNS and CDR2 SASEGT. The CDR3 here is CASSEPFFSSGRAAGAKETQYF. The CDR3 DNA follows: TGTGCCAGCAGTGAACCATTCTTCTCTAGCGGGAGGGCCGCCGGTGCGAAAGAGACCCAGTACTTC.

This sequence joins TRBV30 and TRBJ2-5, with a weak D call TRBD1 (6 bases). V lost 3 bases, J lost 4 bases, and 15 bases lay in between. The CDR3 length is 14 residues. Looked up from germline, CDR1 is GTSNPN and CDR2 is SVGIG (reference sequence). The CDR3 DNA reads TGTGCCTGGAGCGCAGGGGTAATCGGAGAGACCCAGTACTTC. Its protein is CAWSAGVIGETQYF.

This clone was seen once. In nucleotides, the CDR3 is TGTGCCAGCAGCCGTACCGTGGGGTCGAGGGCTGAAGCTTTCTTT. Encoded protein: CASSRTVGSRAEAFF. The J gene is TRBJ1-1, the V gene TRBV6-6; D gene uncertain. The V gene lost 6 bases and the J gene lost 6 bases, with 20 bases spanning the gap. The CDR3 runs 15 residues. Germline CDR1 and CDR2: MNHNY and SVGAGI (reference sequence).

V is TRBV5-5 and J is TRBJ1-1, with 8 bases lining up with TRBD1. The germline CDR1 and CDR2 sequences are SGHKS and YYEKEE (reference sequence). V shed 4 bases, J shed 10 bases, and the junction held 6 bases outside the gene matches. This CDR3 region has 12 residues. The CDR3 region is CASSLPRGRAFF. The CDR3 DNA reads as TGTGCCAGCAGCCTGCCCAGGGGGCGAGCTTTCTTT.

Here the CDR3 DNA reads TGTGCCAGCAGCCGTGACAGCTCATGGACTAGCACAGATACGCAGTATTTT. Amino acids: CASSRDSSWTSTDTQYF. The rearrangement uses TRBV7-9 and TRBJ2-3; TRBD1 or TRBD2 may be the D gene (5 bases each). The CDR3 sequence is 17 residues long. V lost 5 bases to trimming and J lost 0 bases, with 18 bases between them. From germline, CDR1 is SEHNR and CDR2 FQNEAQ (reference sequence).

This chain connects TRBV29-1 to TRBJ2-7; TRBD1 aligns across 7 bases. The length of the CDR3 is 14 residues. From germline, CDR1 is SQVTM and CDR2 ANQGSEA. After removal of 2 bases from V and 2 bases from J, the junction contained 6 bases not matched to a gene. The CDR3 DNA reads as TGCAGCGTTGAACAGACAGGGAAGCCCTACGAGCAGTACTTC. Translated: CSVEQTGKPYEQYF.

This clone was counted between two and nine times. This sequence joins TRBV4-1 and TRBJ2-7; 8 bases align to TRBD1. CDR3 length equals 13 residues. V shed 2 bases, J shed 3 bases, and the junction held 0 bases outside the gene matches. Germline V gives CDR1 MGHRA, CDR2 YSYEKL. Here the CDR3 reads CASSQTGGYEQYF. CDR3 coding DNA: TGCGCCAGCAGCCAAACAGGGGGCTACGAGCAGTACTTC.

The chain links TRBV7-6 to TRBJ2-1; perhaps TRBD2 as D (6 bases). Trimming took 0 bases from V and 7 from J, leaving 10 bases between them. CDR3 length equals 14 residues. Per the germline V gene, CDR1 is SGHVS and CDR2 is FNYEAQ. CDR3 nucleotide sequence: TGTGCCAGCAGCTTAGCGGGAGGTTGGAATGAGCAGTTCTTC. It is translated as CASSLAGGWNEQFF.

The chain couples TRBV7-9 to TRBJ2-1, with D uncertain. CDR3 length equals 16 residues. Trimming took off 5 bases at V and 0 bases at J, with 14 bases between the two ends. Germline assignment: CDR1 SEHNR and CDR2 FQNEAQ (reference sequence). The CDR3 DNA sequence: TGTGCCAGCAGCCCCTATTCCGAGAGCTCCTACAATGAGCAGTTCTTC. Encoded protein: CASSPYSESSYNEQFF.

This clone was found a few times. This rearrangement joins TRBV7-3 to TRBJ2-3; TRBD2 is a possible D gene (6 bases). The CDR3 is 15 amino acids. The V and J ends lost 5 bases and 2 bases respectively, with 14 bases between them. Germline V gene data show CDR1 as SGHTA and CDR2 as FQGTGA. The CDR3 DNA is TGTGCCAGCAGCCCGACGAGCGGGCTCACAGATACGCAGTATTTT. The encoded protein is CASSPTSGLTDTQYF.

By sample fraction, this clone is medium-sized (0.01 to 0.1%). The V gene is TRBV19, the J gene TRBJ2-7; TRBD1 matches 9 bases. The ends lost 5 bases at V and 5 bases at J; junction bases unmatched: 4. This CDR3 has 13 residues. Germline assignment: CDR1 LNHDA and CDR2 SQIVND (reference sequence). CDR3 amino acids: CASSLTGGNEQYF. The CDR3 region has the DNA TGTGCCAGTAGTCTGACAGGGGGAAACGAGCAGTACTTC.

The V and J genes are TRBV19 and TRBJ2-5, with 10 bases lining up with TRBD1. After removal of 5 bases from V and 5 bases from J, the junction contained 5 bases not matched to a gene. The CDR3 loop spans 14 amino acids. Per the germline V gene, CDR1 is LNHDA and CDR2 is SQIVND (reference sequence). Written as DNA, the CDR3 is TGTGCCAGTAGTCCCTGGACAGGGGGGGAGACCCAGTACTTC. It encodes CASSPWTGGETQYF.

V and J are TRBV28 and TRBJ2-7, with 8 bases lining up with TRBD2. The CDR3 has 13 amino acids. Trimming took 5 bases from V and 3 from J; bases not matched to a gene: 3. Germline V CDR1 and CDR2: MDHEN, SYDVKM. The CDR3 loop reads CASSLSGNYEQYF. CDR3 in DNA: TGTGCCAGCAGTCTTAGCGGGAACTACGAGCAGTACTTC.

This clone was counted only a few times. J is TRBJ2-7 and V is TRBV4-3; 8 bases are a match to TRBD1. The CDR3 runs 17 residues. The V gene end was trimmed by 0 bases and the J gene end by 2 bases; junction bases not matched to a gene: 9. Germline V lookup: CDR1 LGHNA, CDR2 YSLEER. CDR3 in DNA: TGCGCCAGCAGCCAAGATCCGGACAGGGAGGCCCCCTACGAGCAGTACTTC. Its translation is CASSQDPDREAPYEQYF.